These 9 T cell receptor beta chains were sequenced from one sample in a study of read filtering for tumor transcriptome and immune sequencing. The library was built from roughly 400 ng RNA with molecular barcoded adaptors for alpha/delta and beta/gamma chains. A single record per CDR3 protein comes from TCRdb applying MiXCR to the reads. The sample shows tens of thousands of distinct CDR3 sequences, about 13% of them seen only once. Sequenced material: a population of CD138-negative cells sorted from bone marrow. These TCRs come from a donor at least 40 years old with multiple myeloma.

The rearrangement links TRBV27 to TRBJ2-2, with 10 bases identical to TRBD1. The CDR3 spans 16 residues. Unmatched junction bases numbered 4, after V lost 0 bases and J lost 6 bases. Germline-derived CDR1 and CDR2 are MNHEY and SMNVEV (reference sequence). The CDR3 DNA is TGTGCCAGCAGTTTATCCGACAGGGGGCTGCCCGGGGAGCTGTTTTTT. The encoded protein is CASSLSDRGLPGELFF.

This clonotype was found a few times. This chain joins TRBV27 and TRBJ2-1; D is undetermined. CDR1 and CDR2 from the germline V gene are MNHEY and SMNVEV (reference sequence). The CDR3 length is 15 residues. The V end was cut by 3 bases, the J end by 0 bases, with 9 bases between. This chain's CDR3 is CASSFERDSYNEQFF. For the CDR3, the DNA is TGTGCCAGCAGTTTTGAAAGGGACTCCTACAATGAGCAGTTCTTC.

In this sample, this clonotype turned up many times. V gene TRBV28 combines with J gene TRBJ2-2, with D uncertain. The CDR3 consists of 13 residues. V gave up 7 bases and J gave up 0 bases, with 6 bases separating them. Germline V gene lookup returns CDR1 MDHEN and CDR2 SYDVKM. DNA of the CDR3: TGTGCCAGCACTCGGGCGAACACCGGGGAGCTGTTTTTT. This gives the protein CASTRANTGELFF.

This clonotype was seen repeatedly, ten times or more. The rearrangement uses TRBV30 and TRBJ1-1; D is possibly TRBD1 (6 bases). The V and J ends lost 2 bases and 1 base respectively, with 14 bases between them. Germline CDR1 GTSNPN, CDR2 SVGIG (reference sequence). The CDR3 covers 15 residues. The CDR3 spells CAWSFRGEANTEAFF. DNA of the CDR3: TGTGCCTGGAGTTTTAGGGGGGAGGCGAACACTGAAGCTTTCTTT.

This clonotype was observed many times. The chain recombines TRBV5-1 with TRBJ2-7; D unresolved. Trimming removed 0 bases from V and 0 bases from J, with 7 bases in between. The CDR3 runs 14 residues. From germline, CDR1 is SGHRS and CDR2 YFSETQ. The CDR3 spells CASSLGPGSYEQYF. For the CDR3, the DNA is TGCGCCAGCAGCTTGGGCCCGGGCTCCTACGAGCAGTACTTC.

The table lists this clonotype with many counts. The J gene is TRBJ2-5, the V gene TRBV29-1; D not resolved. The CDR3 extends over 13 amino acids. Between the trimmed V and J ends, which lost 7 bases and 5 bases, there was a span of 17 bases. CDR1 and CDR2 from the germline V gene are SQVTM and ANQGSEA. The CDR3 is CSAEINSGETQYF. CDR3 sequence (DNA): TGCAGCGCCGAGATAAACAGTGGGGAGACCCAGTACTTC.

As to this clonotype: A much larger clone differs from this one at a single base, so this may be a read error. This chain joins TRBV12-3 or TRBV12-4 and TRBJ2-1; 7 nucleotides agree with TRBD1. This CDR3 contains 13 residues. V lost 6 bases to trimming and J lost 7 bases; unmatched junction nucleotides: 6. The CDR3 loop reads CASRIGRGNEQFF. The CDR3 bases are TGTGCCAGCAGGATTGGCAGGGGGAATGAGCAGTTCTTC.

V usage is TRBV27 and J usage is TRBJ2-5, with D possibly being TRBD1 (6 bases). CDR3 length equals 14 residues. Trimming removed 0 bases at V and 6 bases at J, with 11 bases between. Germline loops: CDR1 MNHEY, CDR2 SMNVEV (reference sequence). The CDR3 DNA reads TGTGCCAGCAGTTTATCCAGGGGCGGGCAGACCCAGTACTTC. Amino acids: CASSLSRGGQTQYF.

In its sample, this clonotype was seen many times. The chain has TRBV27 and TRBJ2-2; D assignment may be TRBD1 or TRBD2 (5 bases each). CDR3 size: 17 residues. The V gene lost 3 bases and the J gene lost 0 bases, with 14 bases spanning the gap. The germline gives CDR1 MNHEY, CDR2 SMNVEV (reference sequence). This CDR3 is CASSFANGATNTGELFF. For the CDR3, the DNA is TGTGCCAGCAGTTTTGCCAACGGGGCGACGAACACCGGGGAGCTGTTTTTT.